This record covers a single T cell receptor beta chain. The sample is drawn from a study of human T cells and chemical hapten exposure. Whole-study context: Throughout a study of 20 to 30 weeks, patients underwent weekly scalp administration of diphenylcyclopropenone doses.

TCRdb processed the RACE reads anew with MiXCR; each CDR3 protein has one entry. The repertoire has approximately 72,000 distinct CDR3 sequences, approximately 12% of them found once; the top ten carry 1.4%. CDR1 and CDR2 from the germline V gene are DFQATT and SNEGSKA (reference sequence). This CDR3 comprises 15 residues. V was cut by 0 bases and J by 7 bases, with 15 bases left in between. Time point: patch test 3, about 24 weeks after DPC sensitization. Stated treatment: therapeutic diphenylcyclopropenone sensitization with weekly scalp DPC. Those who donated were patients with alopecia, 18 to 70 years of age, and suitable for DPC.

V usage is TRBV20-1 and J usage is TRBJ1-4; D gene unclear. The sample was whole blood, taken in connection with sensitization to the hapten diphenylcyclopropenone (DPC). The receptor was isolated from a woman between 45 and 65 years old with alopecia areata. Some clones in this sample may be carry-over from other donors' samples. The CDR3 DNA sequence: TGCAGTGCTAGAGATCTTCGGGGTGTTTCTGAAAAACTGTTTTTT. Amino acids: CSARDLRGVSEKLFF.